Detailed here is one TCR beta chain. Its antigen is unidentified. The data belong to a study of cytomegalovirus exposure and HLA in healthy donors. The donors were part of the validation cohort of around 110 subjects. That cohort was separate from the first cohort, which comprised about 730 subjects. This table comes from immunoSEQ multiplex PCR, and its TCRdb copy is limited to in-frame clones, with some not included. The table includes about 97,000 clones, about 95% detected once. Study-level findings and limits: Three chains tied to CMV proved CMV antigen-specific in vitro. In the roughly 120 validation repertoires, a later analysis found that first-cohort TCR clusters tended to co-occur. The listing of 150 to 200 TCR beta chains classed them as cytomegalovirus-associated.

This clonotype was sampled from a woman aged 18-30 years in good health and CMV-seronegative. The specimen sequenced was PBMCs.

CDR3 loop: CASGSSTTGNLYEQYF. The CDR3 DNA reads as TGTGCTAGTGGTTCATCAACGACAGGGAACTTGTACGAGCAGTACTTC. The rearrangement uses TRBV12-5 and TRBJ2-7; 7 bases agree with TRBD1. Germline V CDR1 and CDR2: LGHNT, FRNRAP. V shed 4 bases and J 4 bases; nucleotides not matched to a gene: 13. The CDR3 sequence is 16 residues long.